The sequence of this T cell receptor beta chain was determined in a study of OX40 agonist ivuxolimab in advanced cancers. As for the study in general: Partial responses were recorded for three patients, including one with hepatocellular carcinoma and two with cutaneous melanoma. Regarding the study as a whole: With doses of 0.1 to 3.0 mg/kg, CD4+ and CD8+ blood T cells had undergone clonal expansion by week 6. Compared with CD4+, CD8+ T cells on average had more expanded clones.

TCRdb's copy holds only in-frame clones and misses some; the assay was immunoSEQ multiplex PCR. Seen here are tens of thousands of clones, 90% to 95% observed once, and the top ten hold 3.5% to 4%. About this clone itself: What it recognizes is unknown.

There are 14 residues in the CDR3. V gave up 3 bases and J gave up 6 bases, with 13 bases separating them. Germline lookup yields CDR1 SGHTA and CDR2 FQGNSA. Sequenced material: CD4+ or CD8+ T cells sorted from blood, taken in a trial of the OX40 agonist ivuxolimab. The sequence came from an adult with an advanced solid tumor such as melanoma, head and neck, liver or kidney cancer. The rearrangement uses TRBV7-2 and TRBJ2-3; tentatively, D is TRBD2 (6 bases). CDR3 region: CASSFSGVADTQYF. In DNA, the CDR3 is TGTGCCAGCAGCTTTTCGGGAGTAGCGGATACGCAGTATTTT.